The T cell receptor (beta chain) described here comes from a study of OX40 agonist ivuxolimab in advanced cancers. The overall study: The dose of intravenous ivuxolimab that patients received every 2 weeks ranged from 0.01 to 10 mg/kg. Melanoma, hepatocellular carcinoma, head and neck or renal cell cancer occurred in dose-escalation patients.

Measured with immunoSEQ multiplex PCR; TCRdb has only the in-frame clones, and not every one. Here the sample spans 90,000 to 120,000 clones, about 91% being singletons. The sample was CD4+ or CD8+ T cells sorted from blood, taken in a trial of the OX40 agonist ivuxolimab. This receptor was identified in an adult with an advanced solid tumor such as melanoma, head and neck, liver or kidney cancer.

The CDR3 here is CASATVAGELFF. CDR3 coding DNA: TGTGCCAGCGCCACCGTGGCCGGGGAGCTGTTTTTT. The V and J genes are TRBV14 and TRBJ2-2; no definite D call. The CDR3 has 12 residues. The V end was cut by 8 bases, the J end by 6 bases, with 10 bases between. From germline, CDR1 is SGHDN and CDR2 FVKESK.